This is a list of T cell receptor beta chains from one sample in a study of blood T cell repertoires in COVID-19. Only in-frame clones appear in the TCRdb table, and some are missing; sequencing was by immunoSEQ multiplex PCR. The sample includes approximately 160,000 clones, roughly 87% seen only once; the top ten take 7% to 8%. Source material: PBMCs or T cells enriched from blood (not recorded which). The receptors stem from a woman aged 45-65 years who had recovered from COVID-19. Each CDR3 is given with its conserved first and last residue. D genes are given only for firm matches. Expanded clones are given a class, and other clones once, few, many or no size at all.

NA,TRBJ2-7,NA,TRBV18,CASSRADTTYEQYF,TGTGCCAGCTCACGGGCAGACACCACCTACGAGCAGTACTTC
NA,TRBJ1-2,once,TRBV6-5,CASWWQSHGYTF,TGTGCCAGTTGGTGGCAGTCCCATGGCTACACCTTC
NA,TRBJ2-7,NA,TRBV15,CATSRGHNYEQYF,TGTGCCACCAGCAGAGGACACAACTACGAGCAGTACTTC
NA,TRBJ1-5,NA,TRBV2,CASSTGEPYSNQPQHF,TGTGCCAGCTCCACGGGGGAACCTTATAGCAATCAGCCCCAGCATTTT
TRBD1,TRBJ2-1,NA,TRBV7-9,CASSFRRGQGAWNEQFF,TGTGCCAGCAGCTTTAGGAGGGGACAGGGGGCTTGGAATGAGCAGTTCTTC
TRBD2,TRBJ2-1,NA,TRBV11-2,CASSLGVSSGRRNEQFF,TGTGCCAGCAGCTTAGGGGTTTCTAGCGGGAGGAGGAATGAGCAGTTCTTC
TRBD2,TRBJ2-1,NA,TRBV7-8,CASSARTSSPEQFF,TGTGCCAGCAGCGCTCGGACTAGCTCACCCGAGCAGTTCTTC
TRBD1,TRBJ2-7,NA,TRBV5-4,CASSLQGPSYEQYF,TGTGCCAGCAGCTTACAGGGGCCCTCCTACGAGCAGTACTTC
TRBD2,TRBJ2-1,NA,TRBV30,CAWSVVAGPYNEQFF,TGTGCCTGGAGTGTAGTAGCGGGCCCCTACAATGAGCAGTTCTTC
TRBD1,TRBJ1-1,NA,TRBV11-2,CASRPTGTGSAFF,TGTGCCAGCAGACCAACCGGGACAGGATCCGCTTTCTTT
TRBD1,TRBJ1-6,NA,TRBV30,CAWSRDRGQSPLHF,TGTGCCTGGAGTCGGGACAGGGGGCAATCACCCCTCCACTTT
NA,TRBJ1-1,NA,TRBV5-4,CASTVAGRRVGNTEAFF,TGTGCCAGCACCGTCGCGGGGCGCAGGGTGGGAAACACTGAAGCTTTCTTT
NA,TRBJ1-5,NA,TRBV4-3,CASSQDRGQPQHF,TGCGCCAGCAGCCAAGATCGGGGTCAGCCCCAGCATTTT
NA,TRBJ2-2,few,TRBV6-2/TRBV6-3,CASSYRAGLNTGELFF,TGTGCCAGCAGTTACAGGGCGGGACTGAACACCGGGGAGCTGTTTTTT
TRBD2,TRBJ2-2,NA,TRBV7-9,CASSFGPAGGAGELFF,TGTGCCAGCAGCTTCGGGCCAGCGGGAGGGGCCGGGGAGCTGTTTTTT
NA,TRBJ1-2,NA,TRBV30,CAWSVLGSGVGYGYTF,TGTGCCTGGAGTGTACTGGGATCCGGGGTTGGCTATGGCTACACCTTC
TRBD1,TRBJ2-2,NA,TRBV19,CASKTPGQGYSGELFF,TGTGCCAGTAAAACACCGGGACAGGGGTACTCCGGGGAGCTGTTTTTT
TRBD2,TRBJ2-1,NA,TRBV29-1,CSVGSPGGREQFF,TGCAGCGTTGGGTCCCCGGGGGGGCGTGAGCAGTTCTTC
NA,TRBJ2-2,NA,TRBV28,CATLRLINTGELFF,TGTGCCACCCTCCGACTAATCAACACCGGGGAGCTGTTTTTT
NA,TRBJ2-3,NA,TRBV6-6,CASRRSTDTQYF,TGTGCCAGCAGGAGGAGCACAGATACGCAGTATTTT
TRBD1,TRBJ2-7,NA,TRBV27,CASSSIPGQGAHEQYF,TGTGCCAGCAGTTCAATACCCGGACAGGGAGCTCACGAGCAGTACTTC
TRBD1,TRBJ2-7,NA,TRBV10-3,CATGTGQTYEQYF,TGTGCCACCGGGACAGGGCAAACCTACGAGCAGTACTTC
NA,TRBJ2-1,NA,TRBV24-1,CATSDVWGGAYNEQFF,TGTGCCACCAGCGACGTATGGGGAGGTGCCTACAATGAGCAGTTCTTC
NA,TRBJ2-3,NA,TRBV3-1/TRBV3-2,CASSKQGSTDTQYF,TGTGCCAGCAGCAAACAGGGAAGCACAGATACGCAGTATTTT
TRBD2,TRBJ2-7,few,TRBV7-9,CASSLGTSGSSYEQYF,TGTGCCAGCAGCTTAGGGACTAGCGGGAGTTCCTACGAGCAGTACTTC
TRBD1,TRBJ1-5,NA,TRBV2,CASTGQLLNQPQHF,TGTGCCAGCACGGGACAGCTACTCAATCAGCCCCAGCATTTT
NA,TRBJ2-6,NA,TRBV3-1/TRBV3-2,CASSQGGSGSGANVLTF,TGTGCCAGCAGCCAAGGTGGGAGTGGGTCTGGGGCCAACGTCCTGACTTTC
TRBD2,TRBJ2-7,NA,TRBV7-6,CASSSESGLAGDEQYF,TGTGCCAGCAGCTCCGAATCGGGACTAGCGGGAGACGAGCAGTACTTC